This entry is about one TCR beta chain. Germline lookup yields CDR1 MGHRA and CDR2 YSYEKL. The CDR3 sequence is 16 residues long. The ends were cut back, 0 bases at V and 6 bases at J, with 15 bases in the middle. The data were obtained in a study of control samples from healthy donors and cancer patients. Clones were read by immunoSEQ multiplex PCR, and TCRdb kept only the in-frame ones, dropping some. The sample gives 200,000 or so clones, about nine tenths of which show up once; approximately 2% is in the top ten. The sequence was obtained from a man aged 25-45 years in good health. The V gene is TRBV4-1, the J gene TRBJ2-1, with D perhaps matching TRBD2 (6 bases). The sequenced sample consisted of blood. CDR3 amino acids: CASSQDGQVGLNEQFF. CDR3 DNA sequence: TGCGCCAGCAGCCAAGATGGGCAGGTGGGACTCAATGAGCAGTTCTTC.